A single sample is the source of the 29 T cell receptor beta chains below, sequenced in a study of cytomegalovirus exposure and HLA in healthy donors. Generated by immunoSEQ multiplex PCR, the TCRdb table keeps only in-frame clones and is missing some. Counted here are 150,000 to 200,000 clones, around 92% occurring once; the ten biggest clones make up 10% to 13%. The sample was PBMCs. The receptor set was obtained from a woman between 18 and 29 years old in good health and CMV-seropositive.

V and J are TRBV19 and TRBJ2-7, with 11 nucleotides matching TRBD1. J lost 6 bases, V lost 8 bases, and 9 bases had no gene match. This CDR3 has 14 amino acids. Germline CDR1 is LNHDA and CDR2 is SQIVND (reference sequence). CDR3 bases: TGTGCCAGTGCTCCGGGGACAGGGGGGTTCGAGCAGTACTTC. Its translation is CASAPGTGGFEQYF.

A single count supports this clone. J is TRBJ2-3 and V is TRBV5-4; TRBD2 aligns across 12 bases. This CDR3 has 16 residues. In germline, CDR1 is SGHNT, CDR2 YYREEE (reference sequence). With V trimmed by 4 bases and J by 4 bases, 7 bases remained unmatched. The CDR3 bases are TGTGCCAGCAGCGCTCCACTAGCGGGAGGAGCAGATACGCAGTATTTT. Translated, it gives CASSAPLAGGADTQYF.

This clone has only one observation. This rearrangement joins TRBV29-1 to TRBJ2-2; 9 bases agree with TRBD1. Germline loops: CDR1 SQVTM, CDR2 ANQGSEA. Trimming took 4 bases from V and 7 from J; bases not matched to a gene: 10. CDR3 size: 15 residues. Here the CDR3 DNA reads TGCAGCGTTGGGCCGCCACAGGGGGCAGTCGGGGAGCTGTTTTTT. Translated, it gives CSVGPPQGAVGELFF.

This chain links TRBV28 with TRBJ1-1; D perhaps matches TRBD1 (6 bases). CDR1 and CDR2 from the germline V gene are MDHEN and SYDVKM. V lost 8 bases and J lost 4, with 20 bases in between. The CDR3 loop spans 15 amino acids. CDR3 amino acids: CASLTSTGRGTEAFF. The CDR3 nucleotides are TGTGCCAGCCTTACTTCAACAGGGAGAGGCACTGAAGCTTTCTTT.

The chain has TRBV28 and TRBJ2-1; a possible D gene is TRBD2 (7 bases). Per germline, CDR1 MDHEN and CDR2 SYDVKM. V was shortened by 2 bases and J by 8 bases, with 19 bases between the two germline ends. The CDR3 has 16 amino acids. CDR3 sequence (DNA): TGTGCCAGCAGTTTAGGGGCGTCGGGGGGCTGGGATGAGCAGTTCTTC. It codes for CASSLGASGGWDEQFF.

The chain couples TRBV7-2 to TRBJ1-2; 7 positions agree with TRBD1. Germline V gene sequence: CDR1 SGHTA, CDR2 FQGNSA. V trimming: 1 base; J trimming: 7 bases; junction bases outside the gene matches: 6. The CDR3 length is 14 residues. The CDR3, as DNA: TGTGCCAGCAGCTTAGGACAGGGTTCTGGTGGCTACACCTTC. It specifies CASSLGQGSGGYTF.

The chain recombines TRBV28 with TRBJ1-1, with 9 nucleotides matching TRBD1. The trim removed 4 bases at V and 11 bases at J, leaving 14 bases unmatched. The germline V gene has CDR1 MDHEN and CDR2 SYDVKM. This CDR3 comprises 15 residues. CDR3: CASSYRGRPGRFAFF. The CDR3 nucleotides are TGTGCCAGCAGTTACAGGGGGCGTCCGGGGCGGTTTGCTTTCTTT.

The rearrangement joins TRBV9 to TRBJ2-2, with 8 bases fitting TRBD2. The germline V gene encodes CDR1 SGDLS and CDR2 YYNGEE. The trim removed 3 bases at V and 6 bases at J, leaving 7 bases unmatched. The CDR3 totals 15 residues. Written as DNA, the CDR3 is TGTGCCAGCAGCGCCCTGGGACTAGTGGCCGGGGAGCTGTTTTTT. Translating it yields CASSALGLVAGELFF.

The chain employs TRBV6-1 and TRBJ2-3; 10 nucleotides agree with TRBD2. Trimming cost V 3 bases and J 1 base; bases outside gene matches: 7. The CDR3 covers 17 residues. In germline, CDR1 is MNHNS, CDR2 SASEGT. DNA of the CDR3: TGTGCCAGCAGTGAGCTAGCGGGAGCGGGAGGCACAGATACGCAGTATTTT. Protein product: CASSELAGAGGTDTQYF.

The chain's CDR3 is CASSVDRGRDYEQYF. The CDR3 nucleotides are TGTGCCAGCAGCGTTGACAGGGGACGGGACTACGAGCAGTACTTC. J is TRBJ2-7 and V is TRBV14, with 8 bases aligning to TRBD1. This CDR3 contains 15 residues. J was trimmed by 3 bases and V by 5 bases; bases with no gene match: 9. Germline loops: CDR1 SGHDN, CDR2 FVKESK.

V usage is TRBV15 and J usage is TRBJ2-5; TRBD1 is a possible D gene (6 bases). Germline assignment: CDR1 LNHNV and CDR2 YYDKDF (reference sequence). Trimming cost V 4 bases and J 4 bases, with 13 bases left between them. The CDR3 extends over 14 amino acids. The CDR3: CATSNGARGETQYF. In nucleotides, the CDR3 is TGTGCCACCAGCAACGGGGCCAGGGGAGAGACCCAGTACTTC.

The chain has TRBV5-1 and TRBJ2-7, with 8 nucleotides matching TRBD1. V shed 4 bases and J 1 base; nucleotides not matched to a gene: 10. From germline, CDR1 is SGHRS and CDR2 YFSETQ. There are 16 residues in the CDR3. The CDR3 coding sequence is TGCGCCAGCAGCGGTGACAGGGGACAATCGTCCTACGAGCAGTACTTC. Translation gives CASSGDRGQSSYEQYF.

This chain links TRBV6-6 with TRBJ2-2; D is uncertain. This CDR3 spans 15 amino acids. CDR1 is MNHNY, CDR2 SVGAGI, per germline (reference sequence). Trimming pared 5 bases from V and 0 bases from J, leaving 10 bases between. In nucleotides, the CDR3 is TGTGCCAGCAGTCTACAGACCTCGAACACCGGGGAGCTGTTTTTT. Encoded protein: CASSLQTSNTGELFF.

The V and J genes are TRBV6-6 and TRBJ2-2; D is ambiguous. Germline values: CDR1 MNHNY, CDR2 SVGAGI (reference sequence). Trimming left V 5 bases short and J 4 bases short, with 11 bases between. The CDR3 runs to 14 residues. The CDR3 loop reads CASSIVSPTGELFF. Written as DNA, the CDR3 is TGTGCCAGCAGTATAGTCTCGCCCACCGGGGAGCTGTTTTTT.

V usage is TRBV5-1 and J usage is TRBJ2-7; TRBD2 matches at 12 bases. This CDR3 contains 17 residues. Per the germline V gene, CDR1 is SGHRS and CDR2 is YFSETQ. The V and J ends lost 4 bases and 0 bases, in that order; junction bases with no gene match: 8. The CDR3 DNA sequence: TGCGCCAGCAGCCCCATCTCGACTAGCGGGAGCTCCTACGAGCAGTACTTC. It specifies CASSPISTSGSSYEQYF.

The chain uses TRBV27 and TRBJ1-4; D not certain. The CDR3 has 15 residues. Germline V CDR1 and CDR2: MNHEY, SMNVEV (reference sequence). With 3 bases removed from V and 7 bases from J, the gap between germline ends came to 15 bases. The chain's CDR3 is CASSFDTQPGEKLFF. The CDR3 nucleotides are TGTGCCAGCAGTTTCGATACACAGCCTGGTGAAAAACTGTTTTTT.

J is TRBJ1-2 and V is TRBV18, with no clear D. Germline V gene data show CDR1 as KGHSH and CDR2 as LQKENI. The CDR3 runs 14 residues. V dropped 4 bases and J dropped 1 base, with 10 bases sitting between them. The CDR3 DNA sequence: TGTGCCAGCTCACTCGGGGATATTAACTATGGCTACACCTTC. It is translated as CASSLGDINYGYTF.

This chain joins TRBV7-8 and TRBJ2-3; maybe TRBD1 (5 bases). The CDR3 is made up of 15 amino acids. Germline V gives CDR1 SGHVS, CDR2 FQNEAQ. Trimming pared 3 bases from V and 0 bases from J, leaving 10 bases between. Here the CDR3 reads CASSFQGSSTDTQYF. The CDR3 bases are TGTGCCAGCAGCTTTCAGGGATCTAGCACAGATACGCAGTATTTT.

Only one count was recorded for this clone. This rearrangement joins TRBV18 to TRBJ1-2, with TRBD1 matching 10 bases. J was trimmed by 3 bases and V by 3 bases; bases with no gene match: 7. The CDR3 totals 16 residues. CDR1 KGHSH and CDR2 LQKENI come from the germline V gene. The CDR3 DNA follows: TGTGCCAGCTCACCTAGACAGGGGGCGGCCGACTATGGCTACACCTTC. Translation gives CASSPRQGAADYGYTF.

The genes are TRBV27 and TRBJ1-2; D remains unclear. V gave up 0 bases and J gave up 10 bases, with 15 bases separating them. Germline V gene sequence: CDR1 MNHEY, CDR2 SMNVEV (reference sequence). The CDR3 totals 14 residues. This CDR3 reads CASSLSASDTSYTF. In nucleotides, the CDR3 is TGTGCCAGCAGTTTATCGGCAAGTGACACCTCCTACACCTTC.

The chain recombines TRBV7-2 with TRBJ1-5; 9 bases map to TRBD1. Germline lookup yields CDR1 SGHTA and CDR2 FQGNSA. The junction had 0 bases not matched to a gene; V was cut back by 1 base and J by 2 bases. The CDR3 runs to 15 residues. CDR3 protein: CASSLGTGGNQPQHF. The CDR3 coding sequence is TGTGCCAGCAGCTTAGGGACAGGGGGCAATCAGCCCCAGCATTTT. The full variable domain, with the rest looked up from reference TRBV7-2 and TRBJ1-5, is GAGVSQSPSNKVTEKGKDVELRCDPISGHTALYWYRQSLGQGLEFLIYFQGNSAPDKSGLPSDRFSAERTGGSVSTLTIQRTQQEDSAVYLCASSLGTGGNQPQHFGDGTRLSIL.

V usage is TRBV30 and J usage is TRBJ2-1, with 8 bases aligning to TRBD2. The CDR3 covers 15 residues. In germline, CDR1 is GTSNPN, CDR2 SVGIG (reference sequence). V shed 2 bases, J shed 5 bases, and the junction held 8 bases outside the gene matches. CDR3 DNA sequence: TGTGCCTGGAGTCGACCAGCGGGAGTTCACAATGAGCAGTTCTTC. It codes for CAWSRPAGVHNEQFF.

The rearrangement joins TRBV5-3 to TRBJ2-7; maybe TRBD1 (6 bases). TRBV5-3 is given ORF status, its function remaining uncertain. Trimming shortened V by 0 bases and J by 0 bases, and 16 bases separated the two germline ends. There are 17 residues in the CDR3. The CDR3 is CARSLGFQGQRSYEQYF. The CDR3 nucleotides read TGTGCCAGAAGCTTGGGTTTTCAGGGGCAGCGCTCCTACGAGCAGTACTTC.

The V and J genes are TRBV6-6 and TRBJ1-4; TRBD1 might be the D (5 bases). The CDR3 runs 16 residues. The germline V gene has CDR1 MNHNY and CDR2 SVGAGI (reference sequence). Trimming stripped 2 bases from V and 3 bases from J, with 13 bases between. CDR3 residues: CASSYTGEEANEKLFF. CDR3 sequence (DNA): TGTGCCAGCAGTTACACGGGGGAGGAAGCTAATGAAAAACTGTTTTTT.

The V gene is TRBV5-1, the J gene TRBJ2-5; D possibly corresponds to TRBD2 (5 bases). Per the germline V gene, CDR1 is SGHRS and CDR2 is YFSETQ. This CDR3 is built from 13 residues. Trimming stripped 4 bases from V and 2 bases from J, with 9 bases between. CDR3 nucleotides: TGCGCCAGCAGCCCGGACTTACAAGAGACCCAGTACTTC. Translating gives CASSPDLQETQYF.

The chain uses TRBV5-6 and TRBJ1-2, with 8 nucleotides matching TRBD1. The CDR3 has 15 amino acids. CDR1 and CDR2 (germline): SGHDT, YYEEEE. V was pared by 1 base and J by 2 bases, with 4 bases of the junction left unmatched. CDR3 sequence: CASSLPGGENYGYTF. The CDR3 bases are TGTGCCAGCAGCTTGCCAGGGGGCGAGAACTATGGCTACACCTTC.

V and J are TRBV7-3 and TRBJ2-7; maybe TRBD1 (5 bases). CDR1 is SGHTA and CDR2 is FQGTGA in the germline V gene. The CDR3 spans 15 residues. The ends were cut back, 2 bases at V and 2 bases at J, with 13 bases in the middle. CDR3 sequence reads: CASSLEGGAAYEQYF. DNA for the CDR3: TGTGCCAGCAGCTTAGAAGGTGGGGCGGCCTACGAGCAGTACTTC.

This CDR3 reads CAWRPGLAESTDTQYF. The CDR3 coding sequence is TGTGCCTGGAGGCCCGGACTAGCGGAGAGCACAGATACGCAGTATTTT. The chain couples TRBV30 to TRBJ2-3, with TRBD2 matching over 10 bases. Trimming cost V 3 bases and J 0 bases; bases outside gene matches: 6. The CDR3 is 16 residues long. Germline-derived CDR1 and CDR2 are GTSNPN and SVGIG (reference sequence).

The V call is TRBV30, the J call TRBJ1-1; D is ambiguous. The CDR3 consists of 13 residues. V was shortened by 2 bases and J by 5 bases, with 12 bases between the two germline ends. CDR1 and CDR2 (germline): GTSNPN, SVGIG (reference sequence). Written as DNA, the CDR3 is TGTGCCTGGAGTCAAGGACTAACAACTGAAGCTTTCTTT. This encodes CAWSQGLTTEAFF.